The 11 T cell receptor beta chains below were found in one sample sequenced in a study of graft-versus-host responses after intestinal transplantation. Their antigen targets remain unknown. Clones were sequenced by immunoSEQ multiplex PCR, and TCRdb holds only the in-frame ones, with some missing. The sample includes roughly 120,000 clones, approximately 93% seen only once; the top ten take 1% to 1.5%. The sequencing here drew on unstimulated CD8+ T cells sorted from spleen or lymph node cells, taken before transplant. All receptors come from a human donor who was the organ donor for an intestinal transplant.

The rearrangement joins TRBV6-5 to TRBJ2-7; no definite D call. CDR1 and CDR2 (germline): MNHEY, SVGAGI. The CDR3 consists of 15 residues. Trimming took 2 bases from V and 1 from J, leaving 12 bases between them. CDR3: CASSYVGGRSYEQYF. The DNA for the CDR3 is TGTGCCAGCAGTTACGTCGGTGGCAGATCCTACGAGCAGTACTTC.

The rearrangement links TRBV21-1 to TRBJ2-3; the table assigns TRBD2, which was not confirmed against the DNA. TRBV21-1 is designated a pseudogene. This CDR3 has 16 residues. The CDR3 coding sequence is TGTGCCAGCAGCAAACCCTGGACTAGTCGCACAGATACGCAGTATTTT. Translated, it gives CASSKPWTSRTDTQYF.

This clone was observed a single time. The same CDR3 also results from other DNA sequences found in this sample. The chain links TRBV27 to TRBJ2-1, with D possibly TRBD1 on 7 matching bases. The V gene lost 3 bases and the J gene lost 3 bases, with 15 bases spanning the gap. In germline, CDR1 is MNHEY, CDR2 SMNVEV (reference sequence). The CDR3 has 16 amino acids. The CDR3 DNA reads TGTGCCAGCAGTTTTGGCGGGACAGACTACTACAATGAGCAGTTCTTC. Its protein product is CASSFGGTDYYNEQFF.

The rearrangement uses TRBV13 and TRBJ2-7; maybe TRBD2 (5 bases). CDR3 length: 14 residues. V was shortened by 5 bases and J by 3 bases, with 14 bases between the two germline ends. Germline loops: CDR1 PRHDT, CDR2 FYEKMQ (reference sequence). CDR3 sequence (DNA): TGTGCCAGCAGCCTCCGGGGTCCAGGCTACGAGCAGTACTTC. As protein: CASSLRGPGYEQYF.

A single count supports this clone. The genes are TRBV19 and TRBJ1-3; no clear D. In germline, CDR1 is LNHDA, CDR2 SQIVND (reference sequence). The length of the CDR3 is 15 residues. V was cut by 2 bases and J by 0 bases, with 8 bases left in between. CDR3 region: CASSIIGHSGNTIYF. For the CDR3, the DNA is TGTGCCAGTAGTATAATAGGCCACTCTGGAAACACCATATATTTT.

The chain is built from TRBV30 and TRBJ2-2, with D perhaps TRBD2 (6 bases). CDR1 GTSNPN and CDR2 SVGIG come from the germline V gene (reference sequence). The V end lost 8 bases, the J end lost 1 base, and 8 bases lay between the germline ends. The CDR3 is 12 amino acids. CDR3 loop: CAGLMNTGELFF. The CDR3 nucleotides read TGTGCCGGACTAATGAACACCGGGGAGCTGTTTTTT.

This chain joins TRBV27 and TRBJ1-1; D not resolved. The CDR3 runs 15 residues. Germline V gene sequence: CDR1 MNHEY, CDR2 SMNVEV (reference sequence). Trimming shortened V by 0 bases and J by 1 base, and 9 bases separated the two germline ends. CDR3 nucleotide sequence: TGTGCCAGCAGTTTATCGGTGGAGGGGAACACTGAAGCTTTCTTT. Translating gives CASSLSVEGNTEAFF.

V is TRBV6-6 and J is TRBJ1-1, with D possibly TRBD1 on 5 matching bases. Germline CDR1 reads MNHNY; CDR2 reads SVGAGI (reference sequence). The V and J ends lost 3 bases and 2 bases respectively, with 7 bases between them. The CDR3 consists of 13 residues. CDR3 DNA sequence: TGTGCCAGCAGTTATACAGGAAACACTGAAGCTTTCTTT. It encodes CASSYTGNTEAFF.

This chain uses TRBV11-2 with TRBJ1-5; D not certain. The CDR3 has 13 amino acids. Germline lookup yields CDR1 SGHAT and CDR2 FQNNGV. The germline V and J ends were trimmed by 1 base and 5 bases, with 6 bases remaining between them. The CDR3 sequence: CASSLGSHQPQHF. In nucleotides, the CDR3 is TGTGCCAGCAGCTTAGGATCCCATCAGCCCCAGCATTTT. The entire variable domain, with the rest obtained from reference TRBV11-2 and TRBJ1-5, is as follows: EAGVAQSPRYKIIEKRQSVAFWCNPISGHATLYWYQQILGQGPKLLIQFQNNGVVDDSQLPKDRFSAERLKGVDSTLKIQPAKLEDSAVYLCASSLGSHQPQHFGDGTRLSIL.

The DNA for the CDR3 is TGTGCCAGCAGTTCGCCGGGACTAGCGGGAGGGTCCAATGAGCAGTTCTTC. This encodes CASSSPGLAGGSNEQFF. This rearrangement joins TRBV28 to TRBJ2-1; 16 bases align to TRBD2. Per germline, CDR1 MDHEN and CDR2 SYDVKM. Trimming took 4 bases from V and 6 from J; bases not matched to a gene: 6. This CDR3 is built from 17 residues.

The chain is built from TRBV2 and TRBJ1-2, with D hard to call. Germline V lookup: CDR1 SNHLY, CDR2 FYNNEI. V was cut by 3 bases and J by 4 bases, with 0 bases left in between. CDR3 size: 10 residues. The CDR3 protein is CASSDYGYTF. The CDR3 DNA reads TGTGCCAGCAGTGACTATGGCTACACCTTC.